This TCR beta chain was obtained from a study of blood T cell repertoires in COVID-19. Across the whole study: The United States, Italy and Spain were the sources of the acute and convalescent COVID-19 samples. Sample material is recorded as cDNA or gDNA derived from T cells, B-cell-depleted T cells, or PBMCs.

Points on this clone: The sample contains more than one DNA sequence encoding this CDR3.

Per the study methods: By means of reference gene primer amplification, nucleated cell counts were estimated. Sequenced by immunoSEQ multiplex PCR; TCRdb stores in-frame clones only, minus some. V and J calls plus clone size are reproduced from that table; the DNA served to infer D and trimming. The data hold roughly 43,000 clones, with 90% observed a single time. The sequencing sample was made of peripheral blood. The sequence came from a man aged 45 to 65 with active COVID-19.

CDR3 in DNA: TGTGCCAGCAGCTTGGCGGCTAGCAATGAGCAGTTCTTC. This gives the protein CASSLAASNEQFF. The rearrangement links TRBV7-9 to TRBJ2-1; D is undetermined. Between the trimmed V and J ends, which lost 3 bases and 6 bases, there was a span of 9 bases. Germline V gene data show CDR1 as SEHNR and CDR2 as FQNEAQ (reference sequence). The CDR3 runs to 13 residues.